This T cell receptor beta chain was profiled in a study of blood T cells in healthy people across ages. Notes on the study in general: A conclusive naive versus antigen-experienced comparison was prevented by the unsorted PBMCs.

With regard to this clonotype: Antigen unknown.

The CDR3 covers 16 residues. Germline CDR1 is SNHLY and CDR2 is FYNNEI. The V segment lost 6 bases and the J segment 9 bases; nucleotides outside the gene matches: 16. Combining a sample-barcoded 5' primer with a J-beta primer mix, a second PCR ran for roughly 7 to 11 cycles. TCRdb fed the 5' RACE reads into MiXCR, producing one record per CDR3 protein. The sample includes about 1.6 million distinct CDR3 sequences, around 35% seen only once; the top ten take 10% to 12%. The specimen sequenced was blood. This sequence was found in a woman aged 25 to 39 in good health. This chain joins TRBV2 and TRBJ2-1; 8 bases fit TRBD2. In DNA, the CDR3 is TGTGCCAGCAGCGTAGTTGTGGGACTAGGAGACGGTGAGCAGTTCTTC. It is translated as CASSVVVGLGDGEQFF. Complete variable domain (other parts from reference TRBV2 and TRBJ2-1): EPEVTQTPSHQVTQMGQEVILRCVPISNHLYFYWYRQILGQKVEFLVSFYNNEISEKSEIFDDQFSVERPDGSNFTLKIRSTKLEDSAMYFCASSVVVGLGDGEQFFGPGTRLTVL.